This note documents a single T cell receptor beta chain sequence. This sample was taken from a study of blood T cell repertoires in COVID-19. The germline CDR1 and CDR2 sequences are SGHVS and FQNEAQ. This CDR3 is 16 amino acids long. Trimming cost V 5 bases and J 1 base, with 15 bases left between them. Libraries were prepared by immunoSEQ multiplex PCR; TCRdb keeps only in-frame clonotypes and omits some of them. This table holds approximately 140,000 clones, 88% found once. The chain links TRBV7-8 to TRBJ1-5; D is unresolved. The receptor was isolated from a human donor in a cohort sampled during active COVID-19. Sequences were obtained from peripheral blood. The CDR3, as DNA: TGTGCCAGCAGCCCTCAGACTCGATCGAGCAATCAGCCCCAGCATTTT. It is translated as CASSPQTRSSNQPQHF.